The rows below give T cell receptor beta chains drawn from one sample of a study of spatial heterogeneity in lung cancer. TCRdb analysed the 5' RACE reads with MiXCR anew, one entry per CDR3 protein. The table records about 9,600 distinct CDR3 sequences, over 7.5% of them present only once. The specimen was lung tumor tissue, collected at surgery. These receptors originate from a female donor with early-stage non-small cell lung cancer. Each CDR3 is given with its conserved first and last residue. Each record gives: clone size, D gene, V gene, J gene, CDR3 DNA, CDR3 protein. The D gene is left open where the match is weak. Expanded clones get a size class; other rows say once, few or many, or leave the size out.

clone size: many; D gene: .; V gene: TRBV5-1; J gene: TRBJ2-5; CDR3 DNA: TGCGCCAGCAGCTGGGGGTCGACTCAAGAGACCCAGTACTTC; CDR3 protein: CASSWGSTQETQYF
clone size: .; D gene: TRBD1; V gene: TRBV7-2; J gene: TRBJ2-3; CDR3 DNA: TGTGCCAGCAGCCGGGACAGAAGCACAGATACGCAGTATTTT; CDR3 protein: CASSRDRSTDTQYF
clone size: medium-sized; D gene: .; V gene: TRBV6-2/TRBV6-3; J gene: TRBJ2-7; CDR3 DNA: TGTGCCAGCAGTTACGTCCAGCGGGCCGACTACGAGCAGTACTTC; CDR3 protein: CASSYVQRADYEQYF
clone size: medium-sized; D gene: .; V gene: TRBV5-1; J gene: TRBJ2-3; CDR3 DNA: TGCGCCAGCAGCTTGGCACCAGGGGATCGCACAGATACGCAGTATTTT; CDR3 protein: CASSLAPGDRTDTQYF
clone size: many; D gene: .; V gene: TRBV12-5; J gene: TRBJ2-5; CDR3 DNA: TGTGCTAGTGGTTCGTCAGGGAGCGAGACCCAGTACTTC; CDR3 protein: CASGSSGSETQYF
clone size: many; D gene: .; V gene: TRBV5-1; J gene: TRBJ2-7; CDR3 DNA: TGCGCCAGCAGCTTGATGACAGAAACCTACGAGCAGTACTTC; CDR3 protein: CASSLMTETYEQYF
clone size: many; D gene: .; V gene: TRBV10-2; J gene: TRBJ1-2; CDR3 DNA: TGCGCCAGCCGAGGGACTGTGGATAACTATGGCTACACCTTC; CDR3 protein: CASRGTVDNYGYTF
clone size: .; D gene: TRBD1; V gene: TRBV4-3; J gene: TRBJ1-1; CDR3 DNA: TGCGCCAGCAGATACAGGGGGCAGGACACTGAAGCTTTCTTT; CDR3 protein: CASRYRGQDTEAFF
clone size: .; D gene: .; V gene: TRBV5-1; J gene: TRBJ1-2; CDR3 DNA: TGCGCCAGCAGCTTAGCCTGGGAAACAGCTAACTATGGCTACACCTTC; CDR3 protein: CASSLAWETANYGYTF
clone size: many; D gene: TRBD1; V gene: TRBV5-4; J gene: TRBJ2-2; CDR3 DNA: TGTGCCAGCAGCCCCTGGACAGGGTTAATCTCCGGGGAGCTGTTTTTT; CDR3 protein: CASSPWTGLISGELFF
clone size: few; D gene: TRBD1; V gene: TRBV6-6; J gene: TRBJ2-1; CDR3 DNA: TGTGCCAGCAGTTACAGGGGGCAGAATGAGCAGTTCTTC; CDR3 protein: CASSYRGQNEQFF
clone size: medium-sized; D gene: .; V gene: TRBV7-3; J gene: TRBJ2-7; CDR3 DNA: TGTGCCAGCAGCTACCGAGCGGGGACAATTTACGAGCAGTACTTC; CDR3 protein: CASSYRAGTIYEQYF
clone size: few; D gene: .; V gene: TRBV6-5; J gene: TRBJ1-5; CDR3 DNA: TGTGCCAGCAGCCAGACAAAAAATCAGCCCCAGCATTTT; CDR3 protein: CASSQTKNQPQHF
clone size: .; D gene: TRBD1; V gene: TRBV29-1; J gene: TRBJ1-1; CDR3 DNA: TGCAGCGCCGGACAGGGGGCGGGCACTGAAGCTTTCTTT; CDR3 protein: CSAGQGAGTEAFF
clone size: .; D gene: .; V gene: TRBV7-2; J gene: TRBJ2-1; CDR3 DNA: TGTGCCAGCAGCTTAGGGGGAGCCGGGTACTACAATGAGCAGTTCTTC; CDR3 protein: CASSLGGAGYYNEQFF
clone size: .; D gene: .; V gene: TRBV11-2; J gene: TRBJ1-1; CDR3 DNA: TGTGCCAGCAGCCCCCAACCCACTGAAGCTTTCTTT; CDR3 protein: CASSPQPTEAFF
clone size: many; D gene: .; V gene: TRBV3-1; J gene: TRBJ2-7; CDR3 DNA: TGTGCCAGCAGCCAAATTTACGAGCAGTACTTC; CDR3 protein: CASSQIYEQYF